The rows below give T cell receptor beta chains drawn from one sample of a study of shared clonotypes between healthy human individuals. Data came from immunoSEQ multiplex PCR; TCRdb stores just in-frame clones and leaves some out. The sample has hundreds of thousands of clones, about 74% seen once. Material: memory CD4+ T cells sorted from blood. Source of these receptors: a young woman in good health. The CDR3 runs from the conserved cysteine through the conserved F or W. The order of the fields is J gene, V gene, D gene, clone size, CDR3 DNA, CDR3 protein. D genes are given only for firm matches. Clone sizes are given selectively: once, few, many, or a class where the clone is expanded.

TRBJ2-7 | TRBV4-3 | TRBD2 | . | TGCGCCAGCAGCCAAGATAAGGGAGGGCCATACGAGCAGTACTTC | CASSQDKGGPYEQYF
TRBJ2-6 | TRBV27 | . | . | TGTGCCAGCAGTTTATCCCGGGCGCGGGGGGCCAACGTCCTGACTTTC | CASSLSRARGANVLTF
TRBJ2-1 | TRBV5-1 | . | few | TGCGCCAGCAGCTCCTCGCCCATGGGGATGAATGAGCAGTTCTTC | CASSSSPMGMNEQFF
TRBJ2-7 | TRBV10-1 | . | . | TGCGCCAGCAGTGAATCCCGCAGGACCTACGAGCAGTACTTC | CASSESRRTYEQYF
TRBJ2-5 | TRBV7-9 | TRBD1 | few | TGTGCCAGCAACAACAGGGGCACCCAAGAGACCCAGTACTTC | CASNNRGTQETQYF
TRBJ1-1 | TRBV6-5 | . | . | TGTGCCAGCAGTTACTCAGGCAGAACTCTGAACACTGAAGCTTTCTTT | CASSYSGRTLNTEAFF
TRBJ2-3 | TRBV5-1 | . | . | TGCGCCAGCAGCTTGGCCCGAGGGACGGGTAGCACAGATACGCAGTATTTT | CASSLARGTGSTDTQYF
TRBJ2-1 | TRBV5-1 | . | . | TGCGCCAGCAGCATCGGCGGAGCCTCCTACAATGAGCAGTTCTTC | CASSIGGASYNEQFF
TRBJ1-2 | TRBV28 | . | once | TGTGCCAGCAGTTTTAGTGCGCCGGGAGGCTACACCTTC | CASSFSAPGGYTF
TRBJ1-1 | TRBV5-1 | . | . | TGCGCCAGCAGCGACCTCAGCCGTCAGAACACTGAAGCTTTCTTT | CASSDLSRQNTEAFF
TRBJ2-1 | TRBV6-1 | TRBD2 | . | TGTGCCAGCAGTGGACTTACTAGCGGGAGGCACAATGAGCAGTTCTTC | CASSGLTSGRHNEQFF
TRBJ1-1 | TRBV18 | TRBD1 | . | TGTGCCAGCTCACCACTTGAAGCGACAGGGGGCGCGAAAGGGGGTGAAGCTTTCTTT | CASSPLEATGGAKGGEAFF
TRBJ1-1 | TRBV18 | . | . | TGTGCCAGCTCACCCCCGTGGGGGAAGGTCACTGAAGCTTTCTTT | CASSPPWGKVTEAFF
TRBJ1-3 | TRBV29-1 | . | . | TGCTCCCCCCCCTCTGGAAACACCATATATTTT | CSPPSGNTIYF
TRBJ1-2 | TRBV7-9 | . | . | TGTGCCAGCAGCTTAGTTTTCGGACAAAACTATGGCTACACCTTC | CASSLVFGQNYGYTF
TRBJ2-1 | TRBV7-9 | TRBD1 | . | TGTGCCAGCAGCTACCGACAGGGAAGTTCCTACAATGAGCAGTTCTTC | CASSYRQGSSYNEQFF
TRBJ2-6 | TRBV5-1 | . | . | TGCGCCAGCAGCTTATCACACTCTGGGGCCAACGTCCTGACTTTC | CASSLSHSGANVLTF
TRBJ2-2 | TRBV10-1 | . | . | TGCGCCAGCAGTGAGTCCTCACTAGCGAACACCGGGGAGCTGTTTTTT | CASSESSLANTGELFF
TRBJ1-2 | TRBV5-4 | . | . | TGTGCCAGCAGCTGGGGGCCCTTACCGCGAGGCTACACCTTC | CASSWGPLPRGYTF
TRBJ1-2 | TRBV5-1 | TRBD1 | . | TGCGCCAGCAGCTTGGTAGGGGACAGGGCCCGTAACTATGGCTACACCTTC | CASSLVGDRARNYGYTF
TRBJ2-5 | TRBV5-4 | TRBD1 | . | TGTGCCAGCAGACCGGACCGGGACAGGGGTGAGACCCAGTACTTC | CASRPDRDRGETQYF
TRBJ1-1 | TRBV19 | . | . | TGTGCCAGTAGTATACAGGCGGACACTGAAGCTTTCTTT | CASSIQADTEAFF
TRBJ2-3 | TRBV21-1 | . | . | TGTGCCAGCCCAATAAGGGGGGAAGATACGCAGTATTTT | CASPIRGEDTQYF
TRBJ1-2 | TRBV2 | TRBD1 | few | TGTGCCAGCAGTGAACAGGGGGCCGCCTATGGCTACACCTTC | CASSEQGAAYGYTF
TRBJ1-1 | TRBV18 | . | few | TGTGCCAGCTCAGCATCTAAGTCCCGAATGAACACTGAAGCTTTCTTT | CASSASKSRMNTEAFF
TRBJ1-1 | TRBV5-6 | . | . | TGTGCCAGCAGCTTGCGACAGAACACTGAAGCTTTCTTT | CASSLRQNTEAFF
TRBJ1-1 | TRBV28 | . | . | TGTGCCAGCAGTTTGGGGGGAATGAACACTGAAGCTTTCTTT | CASSLGGMNTEAFF
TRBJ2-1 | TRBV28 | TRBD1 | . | TGTGCCAGCAGTACCTTGACAGGGGAGCAGTTCTTC | CASSTLTGEQFF